The TCR beta chain under discussion was sequenced for a study of T cells in Graves' hyperthyroidism and ophthalmopathy. RNA transcripts served as the template for amplifying TCR beta CDR3 regions. The HTBI primer set drove a first-round RT-PCR of the TCR CDR3. TCRdb processed the multiplex PCR reads anew with MiXCR; each CDR3 protein has one entry. This repertoire shows 300,000 to 400,000 distinct CDR3 sequences, roughly 21% found once; its top ten account for 50%. About this clonotype: The antigen remains undetermined.

Study-wide findings and caveats: Stable hyperthyroidism was separated from ophthalmopathy by a model based on 13 V-J features. Most thyroid clonotypes with frequency above 0.001 were detected in blood.

These patients, aged 18 to 65, had recently diagnosed hyperthyroidism lasting under 2 months. The germline V gene has CDR1 SGHRS and CDR2 YFSETQ. This CDR3 spans 14 amino acids. V gave up 1 base and J gave up 9 bases; unmatched junction bases: 1. This TCR came from a woman in her forties or fifties with Graves' hyperthyroidism. The sequenced sample consisted of blood. The chain has TRBV5-1 and TRBJ2-1; 13 nucleotides agree with TRBD2. Written as DNA, the CDR3 is TGCGCCAGCAGCTTGCGGACTAGCGGGAGTGAGCAGTTCTTC. Encoded protein: CASSLRTSGSEQFF.